These 17 T cell receptor beta chains share one sample of origin, sequenced in a study of chemoradiotherapy in HPV16-positive cancers. TCRdb's copy holds only in-frame clones and misses some; the assay was immunoSEQ multiplex PCR. The sample records 15,000 to 20,000 clones, around three quarters being singletons. Sequencing used tumor tissue, obtained from a patient who underwent chemoradiotherapy. These receptors were obtained from a human donor with HPV-associated anogenital cancer.

The rearrangement links TRBV5-4 to TRBJ2-3, with D perhaps TRBD2 (6 bases). The CDR3 sequence is 14 residues long. Trimming took off 4 bases at V and 7 bases at J, with 16 bases between the two ends. Germline V CDR1 and CDR2: SGHNT, YYREEE (reference sequence). The CDR3 loop reads CASSTTGTAYTQYF. CDR3 bases: TGTGCCAGCAGCACCACCGGGACTGCTTATACGCAGTATTTT.

This clone was seen a handful of times. The gene calls are TRBV6-6 and TRBJ1-2, with unresolved D. The germline gives CDR1 MNHNY, CDR2 SVGAGI (reference sequence). CDR3 size: 12 residues. V gave up 6 bases and J gave up 4 bases, with 9 bases separating them. CDR3 in amino acids: CASSSEGYGYTF. The CDR3 DNA follows: TGTGCCAGCAGCTCTGAGGGCTATGGCTACACCTTC.

The J gene is TRBJ2-1, the V gene TRBV18, with 13 positions matching TRBD2. Germline lookup yields CDR1 KGHSH and CDR2 LQKENI. This CDR3 spans 17 amino acids. Germline trimming cut 2 bases from V and 7 bases from J; bases unmatched to any gene: 8. CDR3: CASSPTPGTSGKNEQFF. Written as DNA, the CDR3 is TGTGCCAGCTCACCAACACCCGGGACTAGCGGGAAGAATGAGCAGTTCTTC.

V gene TRBV28 combines with J gene TRBJ1-4; D not resolved. The CDR3 extends over 15 amino acids. The ends were cut back, 5 bases at V and 8 bases at J, with 18 bases in the middle. Germline V lookup: CDR1 MDHEN, CDR2 SYDVKM. The CDR3 nucleotides are TGTGCCAGCAGTCCCACCGGAGGGTTCGGCGAAAAACTGTTTTTT. It is translated as CASSPTGGFGEKLFF.

V gene TRBV6-9 combines with J gene TRBJ2-3, with 8 positions matching TRBD2. CDR1 and CDR2 from the germline V gene are MNHGY and SVAAGI. V shed 8 bases and J 3 bases; nucleotides not matched to a gene: 10. CDR3 length: 15 amino acids. CDR3 loop: CASAGGTSGTDTQYF. The CDR3 region has the DNA TGTGCCAGCGCGGGGGGAACTAGCGGTACAGATACGCAGTATTTT.

The chain has TRBV28 and TRBJ2-4; 10 nucleotides agree with TRBD2. V lost 6 bases to trimming and J lost 0 bases; unmatched junction nucleotides: 5. CDR1 and CDR2 from the germline V gene are MDHEN and SYDVKM. The CDR3 contains 16 residues. The CDR3 here is CASSSSGSLAKNIQYF. CDR3 DNA sequence: TGTGCCAGCAGCTCTAGCGGGAGCTTAGCCAAAAACATTCAGTACTTC.

The chain combines TRBV29-1 with TRBJ2-1; 9 bases map to TRBD1. Trimming cost V 1 base and J 7 bases; bases outside gene matches: 5. CDR1 and CDR2 from the germline V gene are SQVTM and ANQGSEA. The CDR3 loop spans 14 amino acids. In nucleotides, the CDR3 is TGCAGCGTTGAAGGGGGGGACAGGGCGAATGAGCAGTTCTTC. Translating it yields CSVEGGDRANEQFF.

The J gene is TRBJ2-7, the V gene TRBV19, with D perhaps given as TRBD1 or TRBD2 (7 bases each). CDR3 length: 17 amino acids. CDR1 and CDR2 from the germline V gene are LNHDA and SQIVND (reference sequence). Trimming removed 5 bases at V and 3 bases at J, with 23 bases between. DNA for the CDR3: TGTGCCAGTAGTCGAGGGGGGGTTAAGACAGGGCTCTACGAGCAGTACTTC. This translates into CASSRGGVKTGLYEQYF.

This clone occurred once. The rearrangement joins TRBV5-4 to TRBJ2-5, with 7 bases lining up with TRBD1. Germline CDR1 SGHNT, CDR2 YYREEE (reference sequence). This CDR3 has 14 amino acids. V was pared by 4 bases and J by 2 bases, with 5 bases of the junction left unmatched. The CDR3 DNA sequence: TGTGCCAGCAGCCCGACAGGGACACAAGAGACCCAGTACTTC. Amino acids: CASSPTGTQETQYF. Drawing the rest from reference TRBV5-4 and TRBJ2-5, the complete variable domain is ETGVTQSPTHLIKTRGQQVTLRCSSQSGHNTVSWYQQALGQGPQFIFQYYREEENGRGNFPPRFSGLQFPNYSSELNVNALELDDSALYLCASSPTGTQETQYFGPGTRLLVL.

The CDR3 sequence: CASSSAGSYEQYF. The CDR3 bases are TGCGCCAGCAGCTCAGCCGGGAGCTACGAGCAGTACTTC. The chain couples TRBV5-1 to TRBJ2-7; weak D call: TRBD2 (6 bases). Germline V gene data show CDR1 as SGHRS and CDR2 as YFSETQ. V shed 3 bases and J shed 3 bases, with 10 bases lying between them. CDR3 length: 13 amino acids.

This chain links TRBV2 with TRBJ1-4; D ambiguous. Germline values: CDR1 SNHLY, CDR2 FYNNEI. The CDR3 length is 13 residues. V was shortened by 6 bases and J by 4 bases, with 9 bases between the two germline ends. The CDR3 is CASRQYNNEKLFF. The CDR3 nucleotides read TGTGCCAGCAGACAGTACAATAATGAAAAACTGTTTTTT.

This clone was picked up a small number of times. The rearrangement joins TRBV14 to TRBJ2-7; D is unresolved. V was trimmed by 1 base and J by 7 bases, leaving 5 bases between them. The CDR3 extends over 11 amino acids. The V gene's germline CDR1 is SGHDN and CDR2 FVKESK. The CDR3 reads CASSQGWEQYF. CDR3 nucleotide sequence: TGTGCCAGCAGCCAAGGGTGGGAGCAGTACTTC.

The chain couples TRBV11-3 to TRBJ1-1; 10 nucleotides match TRBD1. Trimming took 3 bases from V and 6 from J; bases not matched to a gene: 1. Germline CDR1 and CDR2: SGHNT and YENEEA. The CDR3 is 13 residues long. The CDR3 DNA is TGTGCCAGCAGCTTGGGGACAGGGGCTGAAGCTTTCTTT. The encoded protein is CASSLGTGAEAFF.

V is TRBV18 and J is TRBJ1-3; D unresolved. Germline V gene lookup returns CDR1 KGHSH and CDR2 LQKENI. V was pared by 8 bases and J by 4 bases, with 9 bases between. CDR3 length: 12 residues. The CDR3 protein is CASEARGNTIYF. As DNA, the CDR3 is TGTGCCAGCGAAGCCAGGGGAAACACCATATATTTT.

V gene TRBV5-1 combines with J gene TRBJ2-7; 12 bases line up with TRBD2. J gave up 5 bases and V 4 bases, and 7 bases lay outside the gene matches. Germline-derived CDR1 and CDR2 are SGHRS and YFSETQ. There are 15 residues in the CDR3. This CDR3 is CASSLAGGPFDEQYF. The CDR3, as DNA: TGCGCCAGCAGCCTAGCGGGAGGGCCGTTCGACGAGCAGTACTTC. The variable domain in full, completed from reference TRBV5-1 and TRBJ2-7, reads KAGVTQTPRYLIKTRGQQVTLSCSPISGHRSVSWYQQTPGQGLQFLFEYFSETQRNKGNFPGRFSGRQFSNSRSEMNVSTLELGDSALYLCASSLAGGPFDEQYFGPGTRLTVT.

V and J are TRBV28 and TRBJ2-6, with TRBD1 identical over 11 bases. V shed 6 bases, J shed 1 base, and the junction held 8 bases outside the gene matches. Germline lookup yields CDR1 MDHEN and CDR2 SYDVKM. The CDR3 runs to 18 residues. The DNA of the CDR3 is TGTGCCAGCAGACCTTATGGACAGGGGGCGTCTGGGGCCAACGTCCTGACTTTC. This encodes CASRPYGQGASGANVLTF.

This clone was found a few times. The chain links TRBV4-2 to TRBJ2-3; 8 nucleotides agree with TRBD2. The CDR3 spans 17 residues. Trimming removed 1 base from V and 2 bases from J; junction bases left unmatched: 8. CDR1 and CDR2 (germline): LGHNA, YNFKEQ. This CDR3 reads CASSQVGAGDTTDTQYF. The CDR3 nucleotides read TGTGCCAGCAGCCAAGTGGGAGCGGGGGACACCACAGATACGCAGTATTTT.